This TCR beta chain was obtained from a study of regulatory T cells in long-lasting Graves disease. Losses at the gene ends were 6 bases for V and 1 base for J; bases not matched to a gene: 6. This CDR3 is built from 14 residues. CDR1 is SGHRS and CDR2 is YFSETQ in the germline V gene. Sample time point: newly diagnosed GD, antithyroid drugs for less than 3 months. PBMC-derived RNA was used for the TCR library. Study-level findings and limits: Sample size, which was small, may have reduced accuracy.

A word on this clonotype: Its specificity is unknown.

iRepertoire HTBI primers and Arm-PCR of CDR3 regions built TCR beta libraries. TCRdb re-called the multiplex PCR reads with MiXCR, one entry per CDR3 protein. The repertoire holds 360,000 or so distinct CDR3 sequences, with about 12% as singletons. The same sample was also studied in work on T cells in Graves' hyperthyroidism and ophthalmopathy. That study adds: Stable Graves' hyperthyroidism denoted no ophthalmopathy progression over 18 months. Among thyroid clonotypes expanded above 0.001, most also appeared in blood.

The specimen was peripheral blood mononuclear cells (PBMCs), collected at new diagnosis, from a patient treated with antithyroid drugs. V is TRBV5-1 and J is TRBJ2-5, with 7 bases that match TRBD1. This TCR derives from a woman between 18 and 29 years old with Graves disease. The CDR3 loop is CASTGGPSQETQYF. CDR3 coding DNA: TGCGCCAGCACAGGGGGACCCAGCCAAGAGACCCAGTACTTC.